This T cell receptor beta chain was found in a study of shared clonotypes between healthy human individuals. Whole-study results and caveats: Blood was the only sampled material, and tissue repertoires likely differ.

Measured with immunoSEQ multiplex PCR; TCRdb has only the in-frame clones, and not every one. The data hold over a million clones, with more than 95% observed a single time. In the case of this clone: Its target is not known.

The V and J ends lost 7 bases and 2 bases respectively, with 19 bases between them. In germline, CDR1 is SGHTA, CDR2 FQGNSA. The CDR3 has 16 residues. Every contributor of samples was a Caucasian grown-up residing in Nashville, Tennessee. The chain has TRBV7-2 and TRBJ2-3; D remains unclear. This TCR came from a man aged 25 to 40 in good health. The sample consisted of naive CD4+ T cells sorted from blood. Specified subset: CD45RA+ positively selected. The DNA of the CDR3 is TGTGCCAGCACCCCTTCCGCGGCACAGAACACAGATACGCAGTATTTT. Its translation is CASTPSAAQNTDTQYF.